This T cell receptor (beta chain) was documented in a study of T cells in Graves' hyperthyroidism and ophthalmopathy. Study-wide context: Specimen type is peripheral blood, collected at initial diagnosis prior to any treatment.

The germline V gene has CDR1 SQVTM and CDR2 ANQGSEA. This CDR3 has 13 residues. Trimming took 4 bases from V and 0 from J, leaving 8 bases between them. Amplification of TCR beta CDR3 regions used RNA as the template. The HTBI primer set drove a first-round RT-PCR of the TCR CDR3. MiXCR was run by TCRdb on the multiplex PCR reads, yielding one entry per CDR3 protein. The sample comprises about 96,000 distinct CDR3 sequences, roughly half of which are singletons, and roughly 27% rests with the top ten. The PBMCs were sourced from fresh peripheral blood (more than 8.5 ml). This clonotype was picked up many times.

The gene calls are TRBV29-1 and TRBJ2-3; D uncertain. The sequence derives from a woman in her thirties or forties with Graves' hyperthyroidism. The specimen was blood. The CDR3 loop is CSVGRTSTDTQYF. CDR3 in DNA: TGCAGCGTTGGTCGGACCAGCACAGATACGCAGTATTTT.